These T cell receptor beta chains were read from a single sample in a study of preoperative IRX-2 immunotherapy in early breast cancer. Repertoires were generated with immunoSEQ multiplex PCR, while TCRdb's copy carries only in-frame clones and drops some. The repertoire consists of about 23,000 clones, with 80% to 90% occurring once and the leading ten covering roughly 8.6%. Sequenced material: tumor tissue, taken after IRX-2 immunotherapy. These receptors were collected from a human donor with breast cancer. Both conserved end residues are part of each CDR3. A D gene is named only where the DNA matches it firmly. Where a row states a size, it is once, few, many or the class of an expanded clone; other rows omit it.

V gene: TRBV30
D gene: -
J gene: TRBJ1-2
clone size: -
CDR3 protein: CAWSPAVSYTF
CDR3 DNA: TGTGCCTGGAGCCCAGCCGTCAGCTACACCTTC

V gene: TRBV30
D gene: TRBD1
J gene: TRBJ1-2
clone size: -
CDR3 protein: CALQGGWYGYTF
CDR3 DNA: TGTGCCCTGCAGGGGGGGTGGTATGGCTACACCTTC

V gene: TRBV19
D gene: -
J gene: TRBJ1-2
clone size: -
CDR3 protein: CASSIGSSWGYTF
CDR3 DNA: TGTGCCAGTAGTATTGGCAGCTCATGGGGCTACACCTTC

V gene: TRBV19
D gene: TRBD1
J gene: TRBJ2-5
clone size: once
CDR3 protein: CASSIRTGGEKTQYF
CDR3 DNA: TGTGCCAGTAGTATAAGAACAGGGGGCGAAAAGACCCAGTACTTC

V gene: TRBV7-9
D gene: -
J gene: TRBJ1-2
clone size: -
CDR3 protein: CASSLMEGGAGTF
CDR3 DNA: TGTGCCAGCAGCTTGATGGAAGGGGGAGCGGGAACCTTC

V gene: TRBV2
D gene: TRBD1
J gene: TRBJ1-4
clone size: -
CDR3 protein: CASIQGAVGEKLFF
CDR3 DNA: TGTGCCAGCATTCAGGGGGCGGTTGGGGAAAAACTGTTTTTT

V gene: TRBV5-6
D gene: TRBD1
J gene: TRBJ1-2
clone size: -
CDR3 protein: CASSLRLTGGSYHLF
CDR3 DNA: TGTGCCAGCAGCTTGCGGTTAACAGGGGGCTCTTATCATCTCTTC

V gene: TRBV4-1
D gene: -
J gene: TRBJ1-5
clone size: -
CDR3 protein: CASSTDRRNQPQHF
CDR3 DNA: TGCGCCAGTAGCACTGACAGGAGGAATCAGCCCCAGCATTTT

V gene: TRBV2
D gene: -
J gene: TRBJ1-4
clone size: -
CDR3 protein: CATERVGEKLFF
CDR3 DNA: TGTGCCACCGAGAGGGTTGGAGAAAAACTGTTTTTT

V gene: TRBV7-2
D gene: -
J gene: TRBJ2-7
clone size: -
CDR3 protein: CASSLDPATYEQYF
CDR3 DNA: TGTGCCAGCAGCTTAGATCCGGCAACCTACGAGCAGTACTTC

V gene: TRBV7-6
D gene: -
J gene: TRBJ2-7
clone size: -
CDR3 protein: CASSNPTGEQYF
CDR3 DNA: TGTGCCAGCAGCAACCCTACTGGCGAGCAGTACTTC

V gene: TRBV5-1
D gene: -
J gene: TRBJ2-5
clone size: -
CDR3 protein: CASSLGGAETQYF
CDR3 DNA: TGCGCCAGCAGCTTGGGGGGTGCAGAGACCCAGTACTTC

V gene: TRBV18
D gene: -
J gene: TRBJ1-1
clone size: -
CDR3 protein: CASSPREQSANTEAFF
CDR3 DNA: TGTGCCAGCTCACCACGTGAGCAAAGTGCGAACACTGAAGCTTTCTTT

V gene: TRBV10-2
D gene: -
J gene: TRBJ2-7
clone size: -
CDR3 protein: CASSEGDYEQYF
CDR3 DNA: TGCGCCAGCAGTGAGGGGGACTACGAGCAGTACTTC

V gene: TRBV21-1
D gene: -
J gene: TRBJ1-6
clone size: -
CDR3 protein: CASSTRGQLNSPLHF
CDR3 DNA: TGTGCCAGCAGCACGAGGGGACAGTTAAATTCACCCCTCCACTTT

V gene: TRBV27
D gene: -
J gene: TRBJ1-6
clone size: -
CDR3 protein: CASSFRGSGSPLHF
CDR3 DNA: TGTGCCAGCAGTTTTAGAGGGTCAGGCTCACCCCTCCACTTT

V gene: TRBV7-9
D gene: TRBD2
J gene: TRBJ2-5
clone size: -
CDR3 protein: CASSPRGAGVQETQYF
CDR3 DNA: TGTGCCAGCAGCCCCCGCGGGGCGGGAGTTCAAGAGACCCAGTACTTC

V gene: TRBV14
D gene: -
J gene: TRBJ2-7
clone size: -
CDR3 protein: CASSRSYEQYF
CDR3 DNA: TGTGCCAGCAGCAGGAGCTACGAGCAGTACTTC

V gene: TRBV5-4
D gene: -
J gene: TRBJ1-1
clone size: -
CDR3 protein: CASSPEFRGTEAFF
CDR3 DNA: TGTGCCAGCAGCCCCGAATTCAGGGGCACTGAAGCTTTCTTT

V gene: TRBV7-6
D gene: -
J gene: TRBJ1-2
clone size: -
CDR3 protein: CASSRGQNYGYTF
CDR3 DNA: TGTGCCAGCAGCCGAGGACAGAACTATGGCTACACCTTC